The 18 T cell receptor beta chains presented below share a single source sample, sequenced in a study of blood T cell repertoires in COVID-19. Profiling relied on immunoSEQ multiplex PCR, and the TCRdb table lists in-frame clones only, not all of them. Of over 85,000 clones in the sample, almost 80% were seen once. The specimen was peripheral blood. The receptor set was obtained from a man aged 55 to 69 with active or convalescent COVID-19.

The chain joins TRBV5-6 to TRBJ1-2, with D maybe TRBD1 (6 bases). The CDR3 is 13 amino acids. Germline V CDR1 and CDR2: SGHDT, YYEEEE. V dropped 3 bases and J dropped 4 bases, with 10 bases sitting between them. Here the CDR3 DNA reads TGTGCCAGCAGCTCACAGGGATTCTATGGCTACACCTTC. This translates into CASSSQGFYGYTF.

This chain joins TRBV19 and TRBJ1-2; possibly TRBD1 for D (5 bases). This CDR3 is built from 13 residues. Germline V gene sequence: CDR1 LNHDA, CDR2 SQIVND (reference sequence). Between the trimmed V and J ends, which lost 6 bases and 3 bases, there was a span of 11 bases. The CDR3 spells CASSIDRYYGYTF. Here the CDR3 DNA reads TGTGCCAGTAGCATCGACAGATACTATGGCTACACCTTC.

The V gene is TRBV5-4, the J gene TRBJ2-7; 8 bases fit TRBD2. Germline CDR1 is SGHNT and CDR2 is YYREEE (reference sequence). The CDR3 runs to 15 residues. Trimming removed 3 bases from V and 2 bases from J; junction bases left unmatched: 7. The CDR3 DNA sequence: TGTGCCAGCAGCTCCTCGACTAGCGCTGCCTACGAGCAGTACTTC. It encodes CASSSSTSAAYEQYF.

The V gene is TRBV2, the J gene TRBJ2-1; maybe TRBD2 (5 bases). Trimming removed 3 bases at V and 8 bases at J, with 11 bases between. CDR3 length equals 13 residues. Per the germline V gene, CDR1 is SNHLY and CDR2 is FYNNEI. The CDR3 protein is CASSDTRRYEQFF. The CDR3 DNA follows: TGTGCCAGCAGTGATACCAGGAGGTATGAGCAGTTCTTC.

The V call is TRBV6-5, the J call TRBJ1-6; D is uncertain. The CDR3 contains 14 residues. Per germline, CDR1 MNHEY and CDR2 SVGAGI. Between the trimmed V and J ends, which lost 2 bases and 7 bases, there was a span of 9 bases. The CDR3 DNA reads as TGTGCCAGCAGTTACGGCAGTCCAAATTCACCCCTCCACTTT. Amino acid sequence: CASSYGSPNSPLHF.

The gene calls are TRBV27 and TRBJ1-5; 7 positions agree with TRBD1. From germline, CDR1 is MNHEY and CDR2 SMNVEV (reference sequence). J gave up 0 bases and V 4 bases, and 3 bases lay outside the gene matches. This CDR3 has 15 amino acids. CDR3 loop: CASSSQGYSNQPQHF. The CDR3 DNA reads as TGTGCCAGCAGTTCACAGGGGTATAGCAATCAGCCCCAGCATTTT.

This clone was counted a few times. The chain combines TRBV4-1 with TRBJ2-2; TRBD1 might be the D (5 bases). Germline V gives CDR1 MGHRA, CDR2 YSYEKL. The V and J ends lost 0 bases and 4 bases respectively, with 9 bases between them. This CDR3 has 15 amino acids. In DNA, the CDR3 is TGCGCCAGCAGCCAAGATGCAGGGCCCACCGGGGAGCTGTTTTTT. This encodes CASSQDAGPTGELFF.

The CDR3 reads CASSPGTGGPYEQYF. The DNA for the CDR3 is TGTGCCAGCAGTCCCGGGACAGGGGGCCCCTACGAGCAGTACTTC. J is TRBJ2-7 and V is TRBV28; 12 bases match TRBD1. V lost 5 bases and J lost 2; bases outside the gene matches: 4. The CDR3 extends over 15 amino acids. Germline loops: CDR1 MDHEN, CDR2 SYDVKM.

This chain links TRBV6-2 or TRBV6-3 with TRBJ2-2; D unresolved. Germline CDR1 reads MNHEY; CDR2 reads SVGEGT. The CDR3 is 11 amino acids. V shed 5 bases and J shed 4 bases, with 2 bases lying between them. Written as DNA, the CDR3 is TGTGCCAGCAGTCTCACCGGGGAGCTGTTTTTT. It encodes CASSLTGELFF.

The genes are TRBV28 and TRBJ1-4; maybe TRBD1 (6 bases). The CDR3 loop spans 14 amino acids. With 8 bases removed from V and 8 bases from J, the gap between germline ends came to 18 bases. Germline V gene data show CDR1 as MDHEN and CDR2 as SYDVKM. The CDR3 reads CASGGLGTREKLFF. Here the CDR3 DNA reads TGTGCCAGCGGTGGGCTGGGGACACGGGAAAAACTGTTTTTT.

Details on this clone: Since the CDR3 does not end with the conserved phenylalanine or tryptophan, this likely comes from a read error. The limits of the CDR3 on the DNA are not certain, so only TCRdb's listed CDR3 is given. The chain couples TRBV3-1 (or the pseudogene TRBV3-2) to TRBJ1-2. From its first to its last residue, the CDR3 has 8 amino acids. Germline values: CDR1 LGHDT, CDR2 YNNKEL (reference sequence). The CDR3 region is CASSLGLS.

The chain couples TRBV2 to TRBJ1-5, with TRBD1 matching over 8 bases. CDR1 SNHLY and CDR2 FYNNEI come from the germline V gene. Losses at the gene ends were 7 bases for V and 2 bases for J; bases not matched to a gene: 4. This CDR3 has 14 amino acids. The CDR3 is CASTWGQGNQPQHF. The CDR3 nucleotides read TGTGCCAGCACGTGGGGACAGGGCAATCAGCCCCAGCATTTT.

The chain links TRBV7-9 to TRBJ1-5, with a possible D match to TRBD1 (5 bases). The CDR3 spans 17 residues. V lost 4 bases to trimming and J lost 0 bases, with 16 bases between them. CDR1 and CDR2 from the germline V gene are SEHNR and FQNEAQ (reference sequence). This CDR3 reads CASSSSTLGDSNQPQHF. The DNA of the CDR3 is TGTGCCAGCAGCTCTTCCACTTTAGGGGATAGCAATCAGCCCCAGCATTTT.

CDR3 residues: CASSLRTGFGETQYF. Here the CDR3 DNA reads TGTGCCAGCAGCTTAAGGACAGGGTTTGGGGAGACCCAGTACTTC. The chain carries TRBV7-2 and TRBJ2-5, with 8 positions matching TRBD1. This CDR3 spans 15 amino acids. Losses at the gene ends were 2 bases for V and 5 bases for J; bases not matched to a gene: 7. Germline lookup yields CDR1 SGHTA and CDR2 FQGNSA. The full variable domain, with the rest looked up from reference TRBV7-2 and TRBJ2-5, is GAGVSQSPSNKVTEKGKDVELRCDPISGHTALYWYRQSLGQGLEFLIYFQGNSAPDKSGLPSDRFSAERTGGSVSTLTIQRTQQEDSAVYLCASSLRTGFGETQYFGPGTRLLVL.

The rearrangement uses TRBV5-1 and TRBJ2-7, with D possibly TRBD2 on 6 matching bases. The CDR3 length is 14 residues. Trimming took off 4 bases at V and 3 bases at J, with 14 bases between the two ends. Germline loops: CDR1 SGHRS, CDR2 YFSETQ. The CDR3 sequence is CASSGDSQLYEQYF. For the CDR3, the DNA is TGCGCCAGCAGCGGGGACTCGCAACTCTACGAGCAGTACTTC.

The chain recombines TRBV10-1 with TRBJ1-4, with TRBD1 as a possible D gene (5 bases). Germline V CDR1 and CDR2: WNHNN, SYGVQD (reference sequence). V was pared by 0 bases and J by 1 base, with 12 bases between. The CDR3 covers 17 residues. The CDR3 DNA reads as TGCGCCAGCAGTGAGTCGCGGATCCAGGGAACTAATGAAAAACTGTTTTTT. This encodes CASSESRIQGTNEKLFF.

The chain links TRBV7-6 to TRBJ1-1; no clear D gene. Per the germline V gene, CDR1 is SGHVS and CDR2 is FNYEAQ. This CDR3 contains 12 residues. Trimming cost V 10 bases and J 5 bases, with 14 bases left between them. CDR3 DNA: TGTGCCACCCAAAGGTCCGGGACTGAAGCTTTCTTT. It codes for CATQRSGTEAFF.

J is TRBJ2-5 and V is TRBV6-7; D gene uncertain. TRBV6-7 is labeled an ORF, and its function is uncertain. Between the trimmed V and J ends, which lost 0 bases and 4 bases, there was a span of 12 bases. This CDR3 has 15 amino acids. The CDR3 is CASSYSIIRIETQYF. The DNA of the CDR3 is TGTGCCAGCAGTTACTCGATTATCAGGATAGAGACCCAGTACTTC.